This paragraph reports one TCR beta chain. The record originates from a study of blood T cell repertoires in COVID-19. Study overall: Both acute and convalescent COVID-19 samples were obtained from the United States, Italy and Spain.

This CDR3 contains 14 residues. Trimming took 6 bases from V and 5 from J; bases not matched to a gene: 5. Germline V gene sequence: CDR1 MGHDK, CDR2 SYGVNS. How the authors handled the data: Estimates of nucleated cell counts were drawn from the amplification of reference gene primers. Clones were sequenced by immunoSEQ multiplex PCR, and TCRdb holds only the in-frame ones, with some missing. Clone size and the V and J calls come from that table; the DNA yielded D and trimming. The sample lists 270,000 or so clones, 86% occurring once. The gene calls are TRBV25-1 and TRBJ2-1; 9 bases fit TRBD1. The specimen was peripheral blood. The sequence was collected from a man aged 40-49 years with active or convalescent COVID-19. Written as DNA, the CDR3 is TGTGCCAGCAGCGGACAGGGGAGACACAATGAGCAGTTCTTC. This translates into CASSGQGRHNEQFF.